This entry lists 14 T cell receptor beta chains sequenced from one sample in a study of beta chain features in type 1 diabetes. Investigators reverse transcribed all isolated RNA, so they sequenced expressed TCRB transcripts. TCRdb's table, derived via immunoSEQ multiplex PCR, lists solely in-frame clones and lacks some. The sample consists of almost 350,000 clones, around 7.6% of them appearing once. Sequenced sample: central memory CD4+ T cells from blood. The receptors were gathered from a woman in her late teens or twenties in good health.

This clone was recorded at least ten times. This chain links TRBV11-2 with TRBJ2-7; 7 bases fit TRBD1. Trimming removed 5 bases from V and 2 bases from J; junction bases left unmatched: 6. Germline V gene data show CDR1 as SGHAT and CDR2 as FQNNGV. The CDR3 extends over 14 amino acids. The chain's CDR3 is CASSHWDSTYEQYF. CDR3 nucleotide sequence: TGTGCCAGCAGCCATTGGGACAGCACCTACGAGCAGTACTTC.

The chain is built from TRBV28 and TRBJ1-1; D is uncertain. Germline values: CDR1 MDHEN, CDR2 SYDVKM. The CDR3 totals 11 residues. V lost 2 bases and J lost 9, with 7 bases in between. CDR3 protein: CASSLTGKAFF. The CDR3 DNA follows: TGTGCCAGCAGTTTAACGGGGAAAGCTTTCTTT. Looking up the rest from reference TRBV28 and TRBJ1-1 gives the full variable domain: DVKVTQSSRYLVKRTGEKVFLECVQDMDHENMFWYRQDPGLGLRLIYFSYDVKMKEKGDIPEGYSVSREKKERFSLILESASTNQTSMYLCASSLTGKAFFGQGTRLTVV.

The sample holds one count of this clone. The chain employs TRBV6-5 and TRBJ1-2; the D gene is possibly TRBD1 (5 bases). The CDR3 is 12 residues long. Germline CDR1 MNHEY, CDR2 SVGAGI. V lost 6 bases to trimming and J lost 3 bases, with 8 bases between them. The CDR3 DNA reads TGTGCCAGCAGCGACAGTTACTATGGCTACACCTTC. Amino acid sequence: CASSDSYYGYTF.

This clone was detected only a few times. The chain employs TRBV5-4 and TRBJ2-1; 8 bases are a match to TRBD2. V shed 4 bases, J shed 1 base, and the junction held 4 bases outside the gene matches. This CDR3 contains 15 residues. Looked up from germline, CDR1 is SGHNT and CDR2 is YYREEE (reference sequence). DNA for the CDR3: TGTGCCAGCAGCCAGAGCGGGAGATCCTACAATGAGCAGTTCTTC. It translates to CASSQSGRSYNEQFF.

There are a few counts of this clone. The V and J genes are TRBV9 and TRBJ1-3, with 7 bases identical to TRBD1. V dropped 1 base and J dropped 4; count of bases not matched to a gene: 2. Germline V gene data show CDR1 as SGDLS and CDR2 as YYNGEE. This CDR3 has 14 residues. CDR3 in amino acids: CASSVQGEGNTIYF. The CDR3 nucleotides read TGTGCCAGCAGCGTACAGGGGGAAGGAAACACCATATATTTT.

This clone has only a few counts. The V call is TRBV5-4, the J call TRBJ2-3; TRBD2 matches 13 bases. The length of the CDR3 is 15 residues. Germline loops: CDR1 SGHNT, CDR2 YYREEE (reference sequence). V dropped 1 base and J dropped 7; count of bases not matched to a gene: 3. The CDR3 DNA reads as TGTGCCAGCAGCTTGAGGACTAGCGGGAGCTATACGCAGTATTTT. Translating it yields CASSLRTSGSYTQYF. Filled out from reference TRBV5-4 and TRBJ2-3, the complete variable domain reads ETGVTQSPTHLIKTRGQQVTLRCSSQSGHNTVSWYQQALGQGPQFIFQYYREEENGRGNFPPRFSGLQFPNYSSELNVNALELDDSALYLCASSLRTSGSYTQYFGPGTRLTVL.

This clone was picked up a small number of times. The rearrangement links TRBV10-3 to TRBJ2-7, with unresolved D. This CDR3 comprises 13 residues. V shed 8 bases and J shed 5 bases, with 16 bases lying between them. Per germline, CDR1 ENHRY and CDR2 SYGVKD. DNA of the CDR3: TGTGCCATCGGCCCCCGAGTAGAGAACGAGCAGTACTTC. The encoded protein is CAIGPRVENEQYF.

In nucleotides, the CDR3 is TGTGCCACCAGCCGTAGCGGGAGGATGGCAGATACGCAGTATTTT. Translated, it gives CATSRSGRMADTQYF. The V and J genes are TRBV15 and TRBJ2-3; TRBD2 matches 10 bases. V gave up 5 bases and J gave up 4 bases; unmatched junction bases: 6. Germline CDR1 is LNHNV and CDR2 is YYDKDF (reference sequence). The CDR3 sequence is 15 residues long.

The gene calls are TRBV4-3 and TRBJ1-1, with D possibly matching TRBD1 (5 bases). The V end lost 0 bases, the J end lost 11 bases, and 16 bases lay between the germline ends. This CDR3 has 14 residues. The germline gives CDR1 LGHNA, CDR2 YSLEER. This CDR3 reads CASSQECQGTDAFF. For the CDR3, the DNA is TGCGCCAGCAGCCAAGAATGTCAGGGCACGGATGCTTTCTTT.

The chain joins TRBV18 to TRBJ2-2; 7 bases align to TRBD2. Germline CDR1 and CDR2: KGHSH and LQKENI. V was clipped by 3 bases and J by 3 bases; unmatched bases: 7. The CDR3 is 16 amino acids. CDR3 DNA sequence: TGTGCCAGCTCACCTTACGTTGCGGGAGACACCGGGGAGCTGTTTTTT. Its translation: CASSPYVAGDTGELFF. The full variable domain, its missing parts supplied by reference TRBV18 and TRBJ2-2, is NAGVMQNPRHLVRRRGQEARLRCSPMKGHSHVYWYRQLPEEGLKFMVYLQKENIIDESGMPKERFSAEFPKEGPSILRIQQVVRGDSAAYFCASSPYVAGDTGELFFGEGSRLTVL.

The chain is built from TRBV18 and TRBJ2-3, with 9 bases identical to TRBD1. Trimming at V came to 3 bases and at J to 14 bases, leaving 6 bases not matched to a gene. CDR1 and CDR2 (germline): KGHSH, LQKENI. The CDR3 totals 12 residues. The CDR3, as DNA: TGTGCCAGCTCACCGTCACAGGGGGCCGGGTATTTT. This codes for CASSPSQGAGYF.

The gene calls are TRBV28 and TRBJ2-1; D might be TRBD2 (7 bases). The CDR3 has 16 residues. V was clipped by 6 bases and J by 3 bases, with 18 bases between them. The V gene's germline CDR1 is MDHEN and CDR2 SYDVKM. CDR3 coding DNA: TGTGCCAGCAGCCCACCCTGGGGGGGCTACTACAATGAGCAGTTCTTC. It translates to CASSPPWGGYYNEQFF.

CDR3: CASSPPDLGPYEQYF. In DNA form, the CDR3 reads TGTGCCAGCTCACCACCAGACCTTGGGCCGTACGAGCAGTACTTC. This chain links TRBV18 with TRBJ2-7, with D unresolved. Per germline, CDR1 KGHSH and CDR2 LQKENI. The CDR3 has 15 residues. V lost 0 bases, J lost 4 bases, and 13 bases lay in between.

This clone has a handful of counts. J is TRBJ2-7 and V is TRBV5-4; D uncertain. Trimming took 3 bases from V and 6 from J, leaving 19 bases between them. This CDR3 contains 15 residues. Germline CDR1 is SGHNT and CDR2 is YYREEE (reference sequence). CDR3 bases: TGTGCCAGCAGCTCCGGCGGTAGTGGGCGGACCGAGCAGTACTTC. Translated: CASSSGGSGRTEQYF.